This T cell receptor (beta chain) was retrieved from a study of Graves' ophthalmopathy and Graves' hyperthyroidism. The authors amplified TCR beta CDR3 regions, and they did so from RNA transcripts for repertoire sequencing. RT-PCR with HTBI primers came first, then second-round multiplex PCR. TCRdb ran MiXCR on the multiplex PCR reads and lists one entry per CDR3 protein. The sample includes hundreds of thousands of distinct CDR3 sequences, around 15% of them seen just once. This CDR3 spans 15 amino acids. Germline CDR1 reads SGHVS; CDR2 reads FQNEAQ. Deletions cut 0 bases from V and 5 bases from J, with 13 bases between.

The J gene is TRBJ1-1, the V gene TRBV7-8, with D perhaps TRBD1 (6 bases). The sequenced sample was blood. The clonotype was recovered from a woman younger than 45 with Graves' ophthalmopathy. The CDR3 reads CASSLAGGFKTEAFF. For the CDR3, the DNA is TGTGCCAGCAGCTTAGCCGGGGGCTTTAAGACTGAAGCTTTCTTT.